This T cell receptor beta chain was recorded in a study of blood T cell repertoires in COVID-19. Across the whole study: Samples came from the United States, Italy and Spain, spanning acute and convalescent COVID-19. From T cells, B-cell-depleted T cells, or PBMCs came the material, which was cDNA or gDNA.

The CDR3 extends over 12 amino acids. V shed 5 bases, J shed 6 bases, and the junction held 4 bases outside the gene matches. The germline V gene has CDR1 LNHDA and CDR2 SQIVND (reference sequence). In the original analysis: Estimates of nucleated cell counts were drawn from the amplification of reference gene primers. Data came from immunoSEQ multiplex PCR; TCRdb stores just in-frame clones and leaves some out. V and J calls and clone size are those listed in that table; D and trimming were worked out from the DNA. The table has about 94,000 clones, about 89% seen once. This clone showed up just once.

The clonotype originates from a human donor with acute or convalescent COVID-19. The donor label of this sample is uncertain. The rearrangement uses TRBV19 and TRBJ2-7; TRBD1 matches 7 bases. Input material: peripheral blood. The DNA for the CDR3 is TGTGCCAGTAGTGGCTCAGGGGGCGAGCAGTACTTC. Residues: CASSGSGGEQYF.